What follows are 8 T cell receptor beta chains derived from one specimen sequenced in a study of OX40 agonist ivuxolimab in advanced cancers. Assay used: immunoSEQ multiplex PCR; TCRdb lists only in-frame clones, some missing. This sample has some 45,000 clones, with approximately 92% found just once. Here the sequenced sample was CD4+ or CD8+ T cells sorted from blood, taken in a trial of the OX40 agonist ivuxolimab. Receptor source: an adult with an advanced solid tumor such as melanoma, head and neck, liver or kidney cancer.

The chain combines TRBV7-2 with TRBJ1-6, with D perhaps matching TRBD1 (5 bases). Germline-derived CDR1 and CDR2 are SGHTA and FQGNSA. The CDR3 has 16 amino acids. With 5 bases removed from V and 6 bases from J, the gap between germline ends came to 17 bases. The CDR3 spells CASSLGSTGGNSPLHF. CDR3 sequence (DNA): TGTGCCAGCAGCCTGGGGTCGACGGGGGGTAATTCACCCCTCCACTTT.

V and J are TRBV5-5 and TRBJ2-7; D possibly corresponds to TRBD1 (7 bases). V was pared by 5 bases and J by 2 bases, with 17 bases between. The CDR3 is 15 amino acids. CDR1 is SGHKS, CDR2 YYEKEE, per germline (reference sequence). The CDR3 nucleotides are TGTGCCAGCAGAAATTCCGCAGGGGGGACCTACGAGCAGTACTTC. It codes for CASRNSAGGTYEQYF.

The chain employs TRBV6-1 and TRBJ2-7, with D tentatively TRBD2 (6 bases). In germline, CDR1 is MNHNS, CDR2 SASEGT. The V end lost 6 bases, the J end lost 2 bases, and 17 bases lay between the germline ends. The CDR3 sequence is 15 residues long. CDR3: CASSLTASATYEQYF. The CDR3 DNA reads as TGTGCCAGCAGCCTTACGGCTAGCGCGACCTACGAGCAGTACTTC.

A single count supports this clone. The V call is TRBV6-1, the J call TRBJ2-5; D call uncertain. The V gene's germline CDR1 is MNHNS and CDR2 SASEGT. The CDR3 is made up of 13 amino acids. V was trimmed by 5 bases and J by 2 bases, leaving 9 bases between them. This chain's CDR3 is CASSLGRQETQYF. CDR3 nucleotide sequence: TGTGCCAGCAGTTTAGGTAGACAAGAGACCCAGTACTTC.

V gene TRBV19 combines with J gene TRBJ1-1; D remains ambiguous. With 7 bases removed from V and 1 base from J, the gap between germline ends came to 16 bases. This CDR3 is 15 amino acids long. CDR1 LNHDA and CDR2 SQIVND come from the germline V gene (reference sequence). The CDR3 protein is CASTSSGGGNTEAFF. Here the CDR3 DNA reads TGTGCCAGTACCTCGAGTGGTGGCGGGAACACTGAAGCTTTCTTT.

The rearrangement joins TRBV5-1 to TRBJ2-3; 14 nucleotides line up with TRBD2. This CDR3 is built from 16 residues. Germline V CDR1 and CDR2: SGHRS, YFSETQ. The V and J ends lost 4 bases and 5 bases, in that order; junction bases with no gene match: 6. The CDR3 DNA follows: TGCGCCAGCAGCCAGGGACTAGCGGGAGCGATAGATACGCAGTATTTT. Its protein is CASSQGLAGAIDTQYF.

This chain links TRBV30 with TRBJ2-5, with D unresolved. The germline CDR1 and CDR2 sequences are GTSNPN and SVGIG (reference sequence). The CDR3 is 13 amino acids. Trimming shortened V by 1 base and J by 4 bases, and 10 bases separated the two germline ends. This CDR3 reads CAWSGPLRETQYF. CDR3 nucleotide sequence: TGTGCCTGGAGTGGTCCCTTGCGAGAGACCCAGTACTTC. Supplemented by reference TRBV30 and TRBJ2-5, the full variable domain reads SQTIHQWPATLVQPVGSPLSLECTVEGTSNPNLYWYRQAAGRGLQLLFYSVGIGQISSEVPQNLSASRPQDRQFILSSKKLLLSDSGFYLCAWSGPLRETQYFGPGTRLLVL.

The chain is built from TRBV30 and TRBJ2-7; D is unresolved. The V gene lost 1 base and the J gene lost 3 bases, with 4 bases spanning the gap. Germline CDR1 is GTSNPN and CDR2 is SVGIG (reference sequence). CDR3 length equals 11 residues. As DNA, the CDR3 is TGTGCCTGGAGTGCGGACTACGAGCAGTACTTC. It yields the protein CAWSADYEQYF.